The T cell receptor beta chain described here comes from a study of CD8+ T cells in alopecia areata. V was shortened by 3 bases and J by 5 bases, with 8 bases between the two germline ends. This CDR3 region has 13 residues. The germline gives CDR1 NSQYPW, CDR2 LRSPGD (reference sequence). As to this clone: Mouse gene names and germline throughout. From the germline J gene comes the end of the CDR3, since the read stops 4 residues before it.

cDNA prepared by RNA extraction and subsequent reverse transcription served as the template for sequencing. TCRdb keeps only in-frame clones here, not all; method: immunoSEQ multiplex PCR. The profile covers some 120,000 clones, none occurring a single time. The sample consisted of lesional skin. The receptor was derived from a C3H/HeJ mouse with alopecia areata. MHC haplotype here: H2-k. The chain carries TRBV1 and TRBJ2-1; D gene uncertain. Incomplete CDR3 DNA: TGCACCTGCAGTGCTGGGTACGATGCT. It specifies CTCSAGYDA. The entire CDR3 sequence reads CTCSAGYDAEQFF.